Below, one T cell receptor (beta chain) is given with its context. No antigen is known for it. Base quality data are lacking; no much larger clone is found one base away. Compared with germline, V lacks 8 bases and J lacks 9 bases; bases without a gene match: 8. The germline V gene gives CDR1 as SGHTA and CDR2 as FQGNSA. From the cysteine up to the phenylalanine, the CDR3 has a length of 13 residues. The only DNA kept is the CDR3, 39 bases in frame from the first base. The sample comes from a study of T cells in narcolepsy listed by TCRdb under 2018. The study in broad terms: Healthy control donors were enrolled in the study alongside patients who had narcolepsy type 1 or type 2 (NT1, NT2). The study used TCR Vbeta sequencing to track clonotypes in blood and CSF while looking for autoreactive T cells in narcolepsy patients that target self-antigens of hypocretin neurons (hypocretin, TRIB2). The study at large found these results: Numbers of sequenced blood memory CD4+ clonotypes were comparable, averaging roughly 37,000 in patients and about 33,000 in controls. According to the report, autoreactive clonotypes were detected serially in the blood of the same patients and of different patients, but not in healthy controls. Some blood memory CD4+ repertoires from patients and controls contained no sequences matching autoreactive T cell clones. HCRT-specific and TRIB2-specific autoreactive clonotypes were highlighted in plots that compared CD4+ T cell clonotypes in CSF versus blood from the same patient.

The library was made by the immunoSEQ multiplex PCR assay. TCRdb took over this immuneACCESS table, retaining in-frame rearrangements with V and J assigned. Such tables are incomplete; in checked studies, under half of the missing clones stem from an unresolved V gene, and the remainder is unexplained. The sample has 27,000 or so clones on record, roughly 80% of them singletons. The ten largest clones add up to about 1.1% of the sample. For TCR Vbeta sequencing, memory CD4+ T cells were sorted ex vivo from the peripheral blood of both healthy controls and narcolepsy patients. Source material: CD45RA- memory CD4+ T cells from PBMCs. This specimen's cell subset or site label, interpreted: memory T cells sorted ex vivo from peripheral blood. The rearrangement combines TRBV7-2 with TRBJ2-7, with 12 middle bases fitting TRBD1. This receptor was taken from a human donor with narcolepsy. The nucleotides are TGTGCCAGCGGGGGACAGGGGGCGCAGGTGCAGTACTTC. This codes for CASGGQGAQVQYF.